One and the same sample provided the 19 T cell receptor beta chains below, sequenced in a study of response to subunit inactivated influenza vaccine. TCRdb itself ran the RT-PCR reads through MiXCR, one entry per CDR3 protein. The table includes 650,000 to 700,000 distinct CDR3 sequences, 15% to 17% detected once. The sample consisted of PBMCs from blood, taken about 11 days after vaccination. These TCRs come from a man aged 45-60 years who received an inactivated influenza vaccine.

This clonotype came up a few times. The rearrangement uses TRBV30 and TRBJ2-7; D gene uncertain. The CDR3 has 13 residues. Deletions cut 1 base from V and 4 bases from J, with 11 bases between. Germline loops: CDR1 GTSNPN, CDR2 SVGIG (reference sequence). The CDR3: CAWSGDPQYEQYF. The CDR3 DNA follows: TGTGCCTGGAGTGGAGACCCGCAGTACGAGCAGTACTTC.

The CDR3: CSVVPGYNEQFF. CDR3 coding DNA: TGCAGCGTTGTCCCGGGCTACAATGAGCAGTTCTTC. The chain uses TRBV29-1 and TRBJ2-1; D is ambiguous. There are 12 residues in the CDR3. The V end lost 4 bases, the J end lost 3 bases, and 7 bases lay between the germline ends. CDR1 and CDR2 from the germline V gene are SQVTM and ANQGSEA.

This clonotype has a handful of counts. The V gene is TRBV18, the J gene TRBJ2-7; a possible D gene is TRBD1 (5 bases). V was shortened by 3 bases and J by 3 bases, with 18 bases between the two germline ends. Germline CDR1 reads KGHSH; CDR2 reads LQKENI. The CDR3 covers 16 residues. The DNA for the CDR3 is TGTGCCAGCTCACCGGAAGAAGGCCAGGGCTTCTACGAGCAGTACTTC. This sequence encodes CASSPEEGQGFYEQYF.

This clonotype was seen only a few times. The chain is built from TRBV12-3 or TRBV12-4 and TRBJ1-1, with TRBD1 as a possible D gene (6 bases). The CDR3 length is 15 residues. The V end was cut by 9 bases, the J end by 5 bases, with 22 bases between. CDR3 coding DNA: TGTGCCAGTAGGGGCCCTGGGAGGGGGGTGACTGAAGCTTTCTTT. Encoded protein: CASRGPGRGVTEAFF.

This clonotype was seen more than once but under ten times. This sequence joins TRBV7-2 and TRBJ2-5; 8 bases are shared with TRBD2. The germline V gene has CDR1 SGHTA and CDR2 FQGNSA. The V segment lost 5 bases and the J segment 7 bases; nucleotides outside the gene matches: 3. This CDR3 spans 12 amino acids. The chain's CDR3 is CASSAGGGTQYF. The CDR3 DNA sequence: TGTGCCAGCAGCGCGGGGGGAGGGACCCAGTACTTC.

Ten or more counts support this clonotype. The chain employs TRBV7-2 and TRBJ2-1; D is perhaps TRBD1 (6 bases). Trimming removed 3 bases at V and 12 bases at J, with 12 bases between. There are 12 residues in the CDR3. CDR1 is SGHTA and CDR2 is FQGNSA in the germline V gene. The CDR3 reads CASSFLGTRQFF. Here the CDR3 DNA reads TGTGCCAGCAGCTTCCTCGGGACACGGCAGTTCTTC.

The chain combines TRBV30 with TRBJ1-1; D perhaps matches TRBD1 (6 bases). Trimming shortened V by 2 bases and J by 0 bases, and 13 bases separated the two germline ends. The CDR3 contains 15 residues. Germline V CDR1 and CDR2: GTSNPN, SVGIG (reference sequence). CDR3 sequence (DNA): TGTGCCTGGAGTCACCCCGGGACAATGAACACTGAAGCTTTCTTT. Protein product: CAWSHPGTMNTEAFF.

The V call is TRBV4-2, the J call TRBJ2-7; either TRBD1 or TRBD2 may fit D (5 bases each). Germline V gene data show CDR1 as LGHNA and CDR2 as YNFKEQ. Trimming removed 0 bases from V and 5 bases from J, with 17 bases in between. This CDR3 is 16 amino acids long. The CDR3 DNA follows: TGTGCCAGCAGCCAAGATCGATCGGGACCTCGCCACGAGCAGTACTTC. Amino acid sequence: CASSQDRSGPRHEQYF.

The chain carries TRBV9 and TRBJ1-4; TRBD1 agrees at 8 bases. The CDR3 length is 17 residues. In germline, CDR1 is SGDLS, CDR2 YYNGEE. The V and J ends lost 0 bases and 5 bases, in that order; junction bases with no gene match: 9. This CDR3 reads CASSVGTGTTSNEKLFF. CDR3 sequence (DNA): TGTGCCAGCAGCGTAGGGACAGGGACCACTTCAAATGAAAAACTGTTTTTT.

This clonotype has more than one count but fewer than ten. CDR3 in DNA: TGTGCCAGCAGCACACTCCCTTTGGCTTTCTGGCAGTACTTC. Translation: CASSTLPLAFWQYF. This chain joins TRBV5-5 and TRBJ2-7; D unclear. The CDR3 loop spans 14 amino acids. V shed 4 bases and J shed 9 bases, with 20 bases lying between them. CDR1 is SGHKS, CDR2 YYEKEE, per germline (reference sequence).

This clonotype was observed many times. V is TRBV4-3 and J is TRBJ1-4, with 7 bases that match TRBD1. CDR3 length equals 20 residues. The V gene's germline CDR1 is LGHNA and CDR2 YSLEER. V gave up 0 bases and J gave up 0 bases; unmatched junction bases: 13. The CDR3 loop is CASSQDYRGVVVATNEKLFF. The DNA for the CDR3 is TGCGCCAGCAGCCAAGATTACAGGGGAGTGGTGGTTGCAACTAATGAAAAACTGTTTTTT.

This clonotype was seen a handful of times. The chain couples TRBV7-2 to TRBJ2-7, with 10 bases that match TRBD2. CDR1 and CDR2 from the germline V gene are SGHTA and FQGNSA. The CDR3 covers 15 residues. The V segment lost 6 bases and the J segment 7 bases; nucleotides outside the gene matches: 12. The CDR3 sequence is CASSIKSGRGQEQYF. DNA of the CDR3: TGTGCCAGCAGTATAAAAAGCGGGAGGGGTCAAGAGCAGTACTTC.

This chain connects TRBV6-1 to TRBJ1-6, with a possible D match to TRBD1 (6 bases). The CDR3 covers 15 residues. Trimming pared 6 bases from V and 9 bases from J, leaving 18 bases between. In germline, CDR1 is MNHNS, CDR2 SASEGT. The CDR3 spells CASRGGQTQASPLHF. In DNA, the CDR3 is TGTGCCAGCAGAGGGGGACAAACGCAGGCTTCACCCCTCCACTTT.

As concerns this clonotype: The junction differs from germline at one of its ends, possibly a read error. DNA for the CDR3: TGTGCCATCTGTGAGCCGTCGGGGCATCACGAGCAGTACTTC. Translation gives CAICEPSGHHEQYF. The chain recombines TRBV10-3 with TRBJ2-7; either TRBD1 or TRBD2 may supply D (5 bases each). CDR1 is ENHRY and CDR2 is SYGVKD in the germline V gene. This CDR3 has 14 amino acids.

This clonotype has just a few counts. The chain joins TRBV5-1 to TRBJ1-1; 7 bases map to TRBD1. V gave up 2 bases and J gave up 7 bases; unmatched junction bases: 5. This CDR3 region has 13 residues. Germline assignment: CDR1 SGHRS and CDR2 YFSETQ. The chain's CDR3 is CASSFEGAGEAFF. In DNA form, the CDR3 reads TGCGCCAGCAGCTTCGAGGGGGCAGGTGAAGCTTTCTTT.

This chain links TRBV12-3 or TRBV12-4 with TRBJ1-1; D call uncertain. The CDR3 has 15 amino acids. V was cut by 5 bases and J by 3 bases, with 16 bases left in between. The CDR3 region has the DNA TGTGCCAGCAGTCCATTCTCGGGTGTGCACACTGAAGCTTTCTTT. The encoded protein is CASSPFSGVHTEAFF.

The table lists this clonotype with many counts. This chain links TRBV21-1 with TRBJ2-1; the table gives TRBD2 as D, unverified against the DNA. TRBV21-1 counts as a pseudogene. The CDR3 totals 17 residues. The CDR3 region is CASSKVVSGRARGEQFF. Written as DNA, the CDR3 is TGTGCCAGCAGCAAAGTGGTTAGCGGGAGGGCCCGGGGTGAGCAGTTCTTC.

The chain carries TRBV30 and TRBJ2-7, with 7 bases lining up with TRBD2. Germline V CDR1 and CDR2: GTSNPN, SVGIG (reference sequence). The CDR3 has 14 residues. J was trimmed by 6 bases and V by 1 base; bases with no gene match: 9. CDR3 sequence (DNA): TGTGCCTGGAGTGCGGGGAGGGGCGCGGGCGAGCAGTACTTC. Encoded protein: CAWSAGRGAGEQYF.

This clonotype was counted a few times. V gene TRBV29-1 combines with J gene TRBJ2-1; D is undetermined. Trimming shortened V by 4 bases and J by 0 bases, and 4 bases separated the two germline ends. Germline values: CDR1 SQVTM, CDR2 ANQGSEA. The CDR3 covers 12 residues. CDR3 in amino acids: CSVVSSYNEQFF. The CDR3 nucleotides are TGCAGCGTTGTTAGCTCCTACAATGAGCAGTTCTTC.